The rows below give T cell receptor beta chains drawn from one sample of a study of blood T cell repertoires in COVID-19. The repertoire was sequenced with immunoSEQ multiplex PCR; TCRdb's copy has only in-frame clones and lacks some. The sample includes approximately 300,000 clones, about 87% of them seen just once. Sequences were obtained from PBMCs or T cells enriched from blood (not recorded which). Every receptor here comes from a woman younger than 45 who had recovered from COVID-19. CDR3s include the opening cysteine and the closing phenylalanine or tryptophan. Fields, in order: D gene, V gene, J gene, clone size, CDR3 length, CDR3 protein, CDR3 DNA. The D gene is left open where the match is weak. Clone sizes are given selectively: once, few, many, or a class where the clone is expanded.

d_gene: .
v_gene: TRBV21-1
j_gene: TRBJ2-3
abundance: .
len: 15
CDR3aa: CASSTQGARGDTQYF
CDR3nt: TGTGCCAGCAGCACTCAGGGGGCGCGAGGAGATACGCAGTATTTT

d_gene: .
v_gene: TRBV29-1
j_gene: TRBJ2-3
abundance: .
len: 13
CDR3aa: CSAPGLSTDTQYF
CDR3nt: TGCAGCGCACCGGGACTCAGCACAGATACGCAGTATTTT

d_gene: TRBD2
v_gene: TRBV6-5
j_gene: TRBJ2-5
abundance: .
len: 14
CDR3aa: CASRTGGFGETQYF
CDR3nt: TGTGCCAGCAGGACCGGGGGGTTTGGGGAGACCCAGTACTTC

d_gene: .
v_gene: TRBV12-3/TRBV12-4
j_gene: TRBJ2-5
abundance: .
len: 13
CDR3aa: CASSLIVRETQYF
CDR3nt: TGTGCCAGCAGTTTAATAGTTCGGGAGACCCAGTACTTC

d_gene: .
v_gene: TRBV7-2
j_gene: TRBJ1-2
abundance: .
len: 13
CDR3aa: CASSRPGNYGYTF
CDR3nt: TGTGCCAGCAGCAGACCGGGGAACTATGGCTACACCTTC

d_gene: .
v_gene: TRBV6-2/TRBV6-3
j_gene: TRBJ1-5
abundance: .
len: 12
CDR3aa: CASSTGGQPQHF
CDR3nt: TGTGCCAGCAGTACCGGGGGGCAGCCCCAGCATTTT

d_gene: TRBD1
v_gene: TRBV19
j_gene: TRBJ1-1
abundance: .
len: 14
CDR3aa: CASSPGTEVTEAFF
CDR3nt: TGTGCCAGTAGTCCCGGGACAGAAGTAACTGAAGCTTTCTTT

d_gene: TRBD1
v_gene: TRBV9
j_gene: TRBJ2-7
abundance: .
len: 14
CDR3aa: CASSQGQGLHEQYF
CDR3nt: TGTGCCAGCAGCCAGGGACAGGGTCTCCACGAGCAGTACTTC

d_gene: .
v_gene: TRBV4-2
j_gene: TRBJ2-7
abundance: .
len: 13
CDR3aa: CASSQSTSYEQYF
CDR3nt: TGTGCCAGCAGCCAGTCGACTAGCTACGAGCAGTACTTC

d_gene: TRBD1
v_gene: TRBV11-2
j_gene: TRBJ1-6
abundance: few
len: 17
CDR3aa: CASSLAPTGVSNSPLHF
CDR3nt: TGTGCCAGCAGCTTAGCCCCAACAGGGGTATCTAATTCACCCCTCCACTTT

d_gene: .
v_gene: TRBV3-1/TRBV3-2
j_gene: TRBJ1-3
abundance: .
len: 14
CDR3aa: CASSQLSRGATIYF
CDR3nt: TGTGCCAGCAGCCAATTATCACGGGGGGCAACCATATATTTT

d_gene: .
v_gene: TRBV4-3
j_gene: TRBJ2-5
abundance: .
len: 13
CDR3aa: CASSGLRGETQYF
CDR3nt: TGCGCCAGCAGCGGACTAAGAGGGGAGACCCAGTACTTC

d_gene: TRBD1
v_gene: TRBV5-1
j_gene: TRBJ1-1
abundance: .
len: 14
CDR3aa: CASSLDRADTEAFF
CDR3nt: TGCGCCAGCAGCCTGGACAGGGCGGACACTGAAGCTTTCTTT

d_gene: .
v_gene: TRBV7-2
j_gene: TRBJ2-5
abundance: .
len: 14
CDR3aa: CASSRGGSAETQYF
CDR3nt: TGTGCCAGCAGCCGGGGAGGCTCCGCGGAGACCCAGTACTTC

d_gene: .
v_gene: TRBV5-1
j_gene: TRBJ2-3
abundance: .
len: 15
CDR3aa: CASSLSTVRTDTQYF
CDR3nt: TGCGCCAGCAGCTTGAGTACAGTCCGCACAGATACGCAGTATTTT

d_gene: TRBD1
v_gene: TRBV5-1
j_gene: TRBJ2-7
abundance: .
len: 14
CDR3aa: CASSFRQGAYEQYF
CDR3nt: TGCGCCAGCAGCTTCCGACAGGGCGCCTACGAGCAGTACTTC

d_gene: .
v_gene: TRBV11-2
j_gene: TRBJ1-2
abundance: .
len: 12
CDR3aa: CASSLGDYGYTF
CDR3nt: TGTGCCAGCAGCTTAGGCGACTATGGCTACACCTTC

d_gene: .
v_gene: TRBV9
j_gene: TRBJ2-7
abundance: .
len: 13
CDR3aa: CASSATSRDSQYF
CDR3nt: TGTGCCAGCAGCGCGACATCCCGGGACTCCCAGTACTTC

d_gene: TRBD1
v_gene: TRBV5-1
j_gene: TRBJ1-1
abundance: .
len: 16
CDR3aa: CASSLAPGGKGTEAFF
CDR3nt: TGCGCCAGCAGCTTGGCCCCAGGGGGCAAGGGAACTGAAGCTTTCTTT

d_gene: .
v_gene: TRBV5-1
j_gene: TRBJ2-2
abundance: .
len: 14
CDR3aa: CASSLGLVPGELFF
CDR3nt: TGCGCCAGCAGCTTGGGCCTAGTCCCCGGGGAGCTGTTTTTT

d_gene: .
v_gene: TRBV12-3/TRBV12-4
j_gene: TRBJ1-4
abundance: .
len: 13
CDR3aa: CASMSGGNEKLFF
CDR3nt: TGTGCCAGCATGTCGGGGGGGAATGAAAAACTGTTTTTT

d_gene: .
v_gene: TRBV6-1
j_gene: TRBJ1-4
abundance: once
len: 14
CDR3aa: CASSESRANEKLFF
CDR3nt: TGTGCCAGCAGTGAATCTCGCGCTAATGAAAAACTGTTTTTT

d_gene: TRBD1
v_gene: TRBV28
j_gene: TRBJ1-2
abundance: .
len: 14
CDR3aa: CASITRTGAYGYTF
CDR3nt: TGTGCCAGCATCACCAGGACAGGGGCCTATGGCTACACCTTC

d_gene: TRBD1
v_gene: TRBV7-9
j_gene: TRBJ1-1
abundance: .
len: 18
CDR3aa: CASSWGLRWGTGDTEAFF
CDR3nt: TGTGCCAGCAGCTGGGGATTGCGTTGGGGGACAGGGGACACTGAAGCTTTCTTT

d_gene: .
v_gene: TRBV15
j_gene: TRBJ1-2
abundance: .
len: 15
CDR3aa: CATSGSRGLNYGYTF
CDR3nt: TGTGCCACCAGCGGTAGCCGCGGCCTCAACTATGGCTACACCTTC

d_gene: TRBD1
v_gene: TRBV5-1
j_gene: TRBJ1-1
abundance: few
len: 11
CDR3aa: CASRSGGEAFF
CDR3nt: TGCGCCAGCAGATCAGGGGGAGAGGCTTTCTTT

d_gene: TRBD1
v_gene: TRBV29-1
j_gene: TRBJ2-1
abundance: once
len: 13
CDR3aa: CSVGQGPYNEQFF
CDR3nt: TGCAGCGTTGGACAGGGCCCCTACAATGAGCAGTTCTTC

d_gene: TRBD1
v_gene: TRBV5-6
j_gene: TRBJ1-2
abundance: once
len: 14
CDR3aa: CASSPDRGRGGYTF
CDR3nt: TGTGCCAGCAGCCCGGACAGGGGGCGAGGTGGCTACACCTTC

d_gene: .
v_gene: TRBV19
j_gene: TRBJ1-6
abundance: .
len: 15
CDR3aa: CASVDSSSYNSPLHF
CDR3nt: TGTGCCAGTGTCGACAGCAGCTCCTATAATTCACCCCTCCACTTT

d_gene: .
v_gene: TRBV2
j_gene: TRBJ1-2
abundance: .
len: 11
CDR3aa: CASSPEHGYTF
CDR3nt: TGTGCCAGCAGCCCCGAGCACGGCTACACCTTC

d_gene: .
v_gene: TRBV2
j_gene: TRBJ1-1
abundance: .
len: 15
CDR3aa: CASSGRTAEDTEAFF
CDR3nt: TGTGCCAGCAGTGGAAGGACAGCGGAGGACACTGAAGCTTTCTTT

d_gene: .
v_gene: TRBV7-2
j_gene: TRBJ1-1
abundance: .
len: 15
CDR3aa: CASSLAGAMNTEAFF
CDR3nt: TGTGCCAGCAGCTTGGCTGGAGCCATGAACACTGAAGCTTTCTTT

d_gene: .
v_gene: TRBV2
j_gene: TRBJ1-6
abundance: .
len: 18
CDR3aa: CASSEEEDSIAYNSPLHF
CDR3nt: TGTGCCAGCAGTGAAGAAGAGGACAGTATAGCCTATAATTCACCCCTCCACTTT

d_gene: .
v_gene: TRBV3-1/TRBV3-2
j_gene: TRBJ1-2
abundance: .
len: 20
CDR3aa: CASSQGARLVRRDTIYGYTF
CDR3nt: TGTGCCAGCAGCCAAGGAGCGAGACTCGTTCGCCGGGACACTATCTATGGCTACACCTTC

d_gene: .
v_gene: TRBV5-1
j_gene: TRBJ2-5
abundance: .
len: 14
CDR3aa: CASSLIGTQETQYF
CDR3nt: TGCGCCAGCAGCTTGATCGGGACACAAGAGACCCAGTACTTC

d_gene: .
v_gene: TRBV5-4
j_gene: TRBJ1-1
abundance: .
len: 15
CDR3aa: CASSYPRGSDTEAFF
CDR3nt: TGTGCCAGCAGCTACCCACGTGGGAGTGACACTGAAGCTTTCTTT

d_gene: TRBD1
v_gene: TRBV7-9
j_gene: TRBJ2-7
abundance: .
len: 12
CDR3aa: CASSFVTGEQYF
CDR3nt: TGTGCCAGCAGCTTCGTGACAGGGGAGCAGTACTTC